These 15 T cell receptor beta chains came from one sample sequenced in a study of blood T cell repertoires in COVID-19. Generated by immunoSEQ multiplex PCR, the TCRdb table keeps only in-frame clones and is missing some. The sample has approximately 200,000 clones; approximately 84% are singletons. The sequencing input was PBMCs or T cells enriched from blood (not recorded which). The receptors derive from a man aged 35 to 55 who had recovered from COVID-19.

J is TRBJ1-4 and V is TRBV5-4, with TRBD1 matching over 7 bases. Trimming at V came to 3 bases and at J to 8 bases, leaving 13 bases not matched to a gene. CDR3 length: 16 amino acids. In germline, CDR1 is SGHNT, CDR2 YYREEE (reference sequence). The CDR3 reads CASSYWDSLHQEKLFF. CDR3 bases: TGTGCCAGCAGCTACTGGGACAGCCTACACCAGGAAAAACTGTTTTTT.

The V gene is TRBV5-7, the J gene TRBJ2-1, with TRBD2 matching over 13 bases. TRBV5-7 is identified as an open reading frame with a role that is uncertain. The CDR3 is made up of 16 amino acids. Trimming cost V 2 bases and J 8 bases; bases outside gene matches: 7. CDR3 loop: CASSFTILAGGDEQFF. As DNA, the CDR3 is TGTGCCAGCAGCTTCACTATACTAGCGGGGGGGGATGAGCAGTTCTTC.

The gene calls are TRBV7-2 and TRBJ1-1, with a weak D call TRBD1 (6 bases). Germline lookup yields CDR1 SGHTA and CDR2 FQGNSA. The CDR3 covers 16 residues. The V gene lost 5 bases and the J gene lost 1 base, with 17 bases spanning the gap. The CDR3 loop reads CASSPLERGTNTEAFF. The CDR3 bases are TGTGCCAGCAGCCCCTTAGAGAGGGGGACGAACACTGAAGCTTTCTTT.

Only one count was recorded for this clone. The chain employs TRBV28 and TRBJ1-6; D not certain. Germline CDR1 MDHEN, CDR2 SYDVKM. V lost 3 bases and J 7 bases, leaving 7 bases between the germline ends. The length of the CDR3 is 13 residues. CDR3 coding DNA: TGTGCCAGCAGTTTCTATAAGAATTCACCCCTCCACTTT. It yields the protein CASSFYKNSPLHF.

The chain uses TRBV5-1 and TRBJ1-6; unclear D gene. CDR3 length: 12 amino acids. The V gene lost 0 bases and the J gene lost 12 bases, with 7 bases spanning the gap. Germline V lookup: CDR1 SGHRS, CDR2 YFSETQ. CDR3 in DNA: TGCGCCAGCAGCTTGGCCCGGGAACCCCTCCACTTT. This translates into CASSLAREPLHF.

The J gene is TRBJ1-3, the V gene TRBV12-1. TRBV12-1 is noted as a pseudogene. CDR3 size: 16 residues. CDR3 coding DNA: TGTGCCAGCAAGACCCAGCGGGGGTGTGATGGAAACACCATATATTTT. Translating it yields CASKTQRGCDGNTIYF.

The J gene is TRBJ1-2, the V gene TRBV4-1; D is unclear. CDR1 and CDR2 (germline): MGHRA, YSYEKL. Trimming cost V 1 base and J 4 bases, with 10 bases left between them. This CDR3 is 14 amino acids long. CDR3 protein: CASSQAPAGYGYTF. In DNA, the CDR3 is TGCGCCAGCAGCCAAGCACCGGCAGGCTATGGCTACACCTTC.

This clone was detected ten times or more. This chain joins TRBV11-2 and TRBJ1-1; possible D gene TRBD1, 5 bases. V shed 2 bases and J shed 4 bases, with 14 bases lying between them. Germline lookup yields CDR1 SGHAT and CDR2 FQNNGV. The CDR3 sequence is 15 residues long. CDR3 in amino acids: CASSLWGIGVTEAFF. CDR3 sequence (DNA): TGTGCCAGCAGCTTATGGGGAATAGGGGTCACTGAAGCTTTCTTT.

The chain joins TRBV11-2 to TRBJ1-2; the D gene is possibly TRBD1 (6 bases). Germline CDR1 reads SGHAT; CDR2 reads FQNNGV. The V end lost 5 bases, the J end lost 6 bases, and 19 bases lay between the germline ends. The CDR3 has 15 amino acids. CDR3 protein: CASSLSSGAPDGYTF. CDR3 nucleotide sequence: TGTGCCAGCAGCCTCTCTTCAGGGGCGCCGGATGGCTACACCTTC.

The chain employs TRBV19 and TRBJ1-1; unclear D gene. The CDR3 length is 14 residues. V was clipped by 9 bases and J by 3 bases, with 17 bases between them. The germline gives CDR1 LNHDA, CDR2 SQIVND (reference sequence). CDR3 coding DNA: TGTGCCAGCAGCGACGGGTTGTGGGACACTGAAGCTTTCTTT. This sequence encodes CASSDGLWDTEAFF.

The V gene is TRBV7-9, the J gene TRBJ1-1, with TRBD1 matching 9 bases. CDR3 length: 13 residues. The germline gives CDR1 SEHNR, CDR2 FQNEAQ (reference sequence). J lost 11 bases, V lost 5 bases, and 9 bases had no gene match. CDR3 nucleotide sequence: TGTGCCAGCAGCCCACAGGGGGCAGGGAGTGCTTTCTTT. This sequence encodes CASSPQGAGSAFF.

This chain links TRBV24-1 with TRBJ1-1, with a weak D call TRBD1 (6 bases). This CDR3 spans 14 amino acids. V gave up 4 bases and J gave up 6 bases, with 14 bases separating them. CDR1 is KGHDR and CDR2 is SFDVKD in the germline V gene. The CDR3 region is CATSENNSGAEAFF. DNA for the CDR3: TGTGCCACCAGTGAGAATAACTCAGGGGCTGAAGCTTTCTTT.

The chain couples TRBV5-1 to TRBJ2-2, with TRBD1 matching 8 bases. The CDR3 covers 17 residues. The J segment lost 4 bases and the V segment lost 2 bases, leaving 10 bases of the junction unmatched. Germline CDR1 SGHRS, CDR2 YFSETQ. The CDR3 bases are TGCGCCAGCAGCTTAGAAAGCAGGGGGCTTATCACCGGGGAGCTGTTTTTT. Translated, it gives CASSLESRGLITGELFF. The variable domain in full, completed from reference TRBV5-1 and TRBJ2-2, reads KAGVTQTPRYLIKTRGQQVTLSCSPISGHRSVSWYQQTPGQGLQFLFEYFSETQRNKGNFPGRFSGRQFSNSRSEMNVSTLELGDSALYLCASSLESRGLITGELFFGEGSRLTVL.

The chain employs TRBV27 and TRBJ2-2; D is possibly TRBD1 (5 bases). V shed 5 bases and J shed 1 base, with 8 bases lying between them. This CDR3 is 14 amino acids long. Germline CDR1 reads MNHEY; CDR2 reads SMNVEV (reference sequence). The CDR3 DNA reads TGTGCCAGCAGTCAAGGACAGAACACCGGGGAGCTGTTTTTT. Its translation: CASSQGQNTGELFF.

This sequence joins TRBV18 and TRBJ2-3; D might be TRBD1 (5 bases). Germline V lookup: CDR1 KGHSH, CDR2 LQKENI. The CDR3 is 13 residues long. V lost 0 bases to trimming and J lost 6 bases, with 7 bases between them. The CDR3 sequence: CASSPPSGDTQYF. The CDR3 region has the DNA TGTGCCAGCTCACCACCGTCAGGGGATACGCAGTATTTT. The full variable domain, its missing parts supplied by reference TRBV18 and TRBJ2-3, is NAGVMQNPRHLVRRRGQEARLRCSPMKGHSHVYWYRQLPEEGLKFMVYLQKENIIDESGMPKERFSAEFPKEGPSILRIQQVVRGDSAAYFCASSPPSGDTQYFGPGTRLTVL.